This entry lists 26 T cell receptor beta chains sequenced from one sample in a study of spatial heterogeneity in lung cancer. Indicated time point: sample taken at primary tumor resection. Unsorted whole RNA from tumor, nontumor lung or frozen PBMC underwent sequencing. A single record per CDR3 protein comes from TCRdb applying MiXCR to the 5' RACE reads. The table has about 82,000 distinct CDR3 sequences, 10% to 15% seen once. This material consisted of PBMCs, taken at surgery. Source of these receptors: a male donor with early-stage non-small cell lung cancer.

In this sample, this clonotype turned up a few times. The rearrangement joins TRBV7-2 to TRBJ1-6, with a weak D call TRBD1 (5 bases). Trimming cost V 1 base and J 2 bases, with 9 bases left between them. CDR1 is SGHTA and CDR2 is FQGNSA in the germline V gene. There are 16 residues in the CDR3. Here the CDR3 reads CASSLGAGTYNSPLHF. In DNA, the CDR3 is TGTGCCAGCAGCTTAGGGGCAGGGACCTATAATTCACCCCTCCACTTT.

The V call is TRBV3-1, the J call TRBJ2-5; a weak D match, TRBD1 (6 bases). CDR1 is LGHDT and CDR2 is YNNKEL in the germline V gene (reference sequence). Trimming pared 5 bases from V and 5 bases from J, leaving 12 bases between. The CDR3 is made up of 13 amino acids. The DNA for the CDR3 is TGTGCCAGCAGCTTCGCTAGGGGGGAGACCCAGTACTTC. This gives the protein CASSFARGETQYF.

This clonotype has a handful of counts. The chain is built from TRBV6-6 and TRBJ1-2; D call uncertain. V shed 0 bases and J shed 4 bases, with 9 bases lying between them. The CDR3 is 14 amino acids. Germline V gives CDR1 MNHNY, CDR2 SVGAGI (reference sequence). The CDR3 region has the DNA TGTGCCAGCAGTTACTCAGGGCGCTCCTATGGCTACACCTTC. Its protein product is CASSYSGRSYGYTF.

This clonotype was seen more than once but under ten times. This chain links TRBV29-1 with TRBJ2-1, with a possible D match to TRBD2 (6 bases). The CDR3 totals 15 residues. V lost 6 bases, J lost 5 bases, and 20 bases lay in between. The germline V gene has CDR1 SQVTM and CDR2 ANQGSEA. As DNA, the CDR3 is TGCAGCGTCCGGTGGGGGATAGCGGATAACAATGAGCAGTTCTTC. Protein: CSVRWGIADNNEQFF.

This chain connects TRBV6-1 to TRBJ2-1; 9 positions match TRBD1. This CDR3 comprises 15 residues. Germline CDR1 is MNHNS and CDR2 is SASEGT. Losses at the gene ends were 4 bases for V and 1 base for J; bases not matched to a gene: 2. This CDR3 is CASSADRGSYNEQFF. The CDR3 DNA reads TGTGCCAGCAGTGCAGACAGGGGGTCCTACAATGAGCAGTTCTTC.

The chain carries TRBV3-1 and TRBJ1-6, with TRBD1 matching 7 bases. V was pared by 4 bases and J by 7 bases, with 10 bases of the junction left unmatched. The CDR3 length is 16 residues. Germline values: CDR1 LGHDT, CDR2 YNNKEL (reference sequence). The CDR3 DNA sequence: TGTGCCAGCAGCCCTCCCGACAGGGAAGGGAATTCACCCCTCCACTTT. Its protein is CASSPPDREGNSPLHF.

This clonotype appeared a few times. J is TRBJ1-5 and V is TRBV5-8; a weak D match, TRBD1 (5 bases). The germline V gene has CDR1 SGHTS and CDR2 YDEGEE. The CDR3 spans 14 residues. With 6 bases removed from V and 4 bases from J, the gap between germline ends came to 14 bases. The CDR3 protein is CASTGDRFNQPQHF. The CDR3 DNA follows: TGTGCCAGCACCGGTGACAGATTTAATCAGCCCCAGCATTTT. The complete variable domain, with remaining parts taken from reference TRBV5-8 and TRBJ1-5, reads EAGVTQSPTHLIKTRGQQATLRCSPISGHTSVYWYQQALGLGLQFLLWYDEGEERNRGNFPPRFSGRQFPNYSSELNVNALELEDSALYLCASTGDRFNQPQHFGDGTRLSIL.

This clonotype was seen a handful of times. This chain uses TRBV10-3 with TRBJ1-3; tentative D call: TRBD1 (5 bases). Germline V lookup: CDR1 ENHRY, CDR2 SYGVKD. V was clipped by 3 bases and J by 11 bases, with 8 bases between them. The CDR3 runs 11 residues. The CDR3 reads CAISDGGAIYF. CDR3 nucleotide sequence: TGTGCCATCAGTGATGGGGGGGCCATATATTTT.

V is TRBV5-1 and J is TRBJ2-2, with D possibly TRBD1 on 6 matching bases. Trimming removed 4 bases at V and 4 bases at J, with 17 bases between. The CDR3 has 16 amino acids. CDR1 and CDR2 (germline): SGHRS, YFSETQ. In DNA form, the CDR3 reads TGCGCCAGCAGCGACACAGGGACCCCGGGCACCGGGGAGCTGTTTTTT. Amino acids: CASSDTGTPGTGELFF.

In this sample, this clonotype turned up a few times. The CDR3 is CAIGGTYNEQFF. Written as DNA, the CDR3 is TGTGCCATCGGAGGGACCTACAATGAGCAGTTCTTC. The rearrangement uses TRBV10-3 and TRBJ2-1, with D possibly matching TRBD2 (6 bases). The CDR3 consists of 12 residues. Trimming pared 8 bases from V and 2 bases from J, leaving 7 bases between. Germline V gene lookup returns CDR1 ENHRY and CDR2 SYGVKD.

The table lists this clonotype with a few counts. V usage is TRBV12-3 or TRBV12-4 and J usage is TRBJ2-7; no firm D call. This CDR3 comprises 13 residues. Trimming took off 4 bases at V and 2 bases at J, with 9 bases between the two ends. The CDR3 here is CASSSGPPYEQYF. In nucleotides, the CDR3 is TGTGCCAGCAGTTCCGGGCCCCCCTACGAGCAGTACTTC.

The V call is TRBV5-1, the J call TRBJ1-1; TRBD1 might be the D (5 bases). Trimming removed 0 bases at V and 0 bases at J, with 9 bases between. In germline, CDR1 is SGHRS, CDR2 YFSETQ. The CDR3 is made up of 15 amino acids. The CDR3 DNA follows: TGCGCCAGCAGCTTGGTTCCGGACATGAACACTGAAGCTTTCTTT. It yields the protein CASSLVPDMNTEAFF.

V gene TRBV14 combines with J gene TRBJ2-3; D remains unclear. CDR3 size: 12 residues. CDR1 SGHDN and CDR2 FVKESK come from the germline V gene. The V end was cut by 5 bases, the J end by 2 bases, with 5 bases between. CDR3 loop: CASSSFTDTQYF. For the CDR3, the DNA is TGTGCCAGCAGCTCTTTCACAGATACGCAGTATTTT.

The chain uses TRBV6-1 and TRBJ2-7; weak D call: TRBD1 (6 bases). Trimming shortened V by 3 bases and J by 2 bases, and 8 bases separated the two germline ends. This CDR3 region has 13 residues. Per germline, CDR1 MNHNS and CDR2 SASEGT. The CDR3 protein is CASSETGTYEQYF. In DNA form, the CDR3 reads TGTGCCAGCAGTGAGACAGGAACCTACGAGCAGTACTTC.

This clonotype came up a few times. The chain is built from TRBV29-1 and TRBJ2-5, with D unresolved. The CDR3 totals 12 residues. V lost 3 bases to trimming and J lost 6 bases, with 11 bases between them. Germline V gives CDR1 SQVTM, CDR2 ANQGSEA. CDR3 sequence: CSVEGSRKTQYF. CDR3 in DNA: TGCAGCGTTGAGGGCAGCCGGAAGACCCAGTACTTC.

The rearrangement links TRBV5-1 to TRBJ1-3; D gene unclear. The CDR3 has 14 residues. Germline V CDR1 and CDR2: SGHRS, YFSETQ. The ends were cut back, 0 bases at V and 10 bases at J, with 14 bases in the middle. The CDR3 is CASSLGRGIGTIYF. CDR3 nucleotide sequence: TGCGCCAGCAGCTTGGGACGTGGGATAGGTACCATATATTTT.

This clonotype was counted ten times or more. The rearrangement uses TRBV20-1 and TRBJ1-1; TRBD1 matches at 7 bases. Germline CDR1 and CDR2: DFQATT and SNEGSKA (reference sequence). V lost 6 bases and J lost 1; bases outside the gene matches: 8. The length of the CDR3 is 14 residues. The CDR3 coding sequence is TGCAGTGCAGCCGGGACAGCAGAGAACACTGAAGCTTTCTTT. Its translation is CSAAGTAENTEAFF.

At least ten counts were recorded for this clonotype. This CDR3 reads CASSVDGQFNQPQHF. The CDR3 bases are TGTGCCAGCAGCGTAGACGGACAGTTCAATCAGCCCCAGCATTTT. This chain joins TRBV9 and TRBJ1-5, with D possibly matching TRBD1 (6 bases). In germline, CDR1 is SGDLS, CDR2 YYNGEE. Trimming shortened V by 0 bases and J by 3 bases, and 10 bases separated the two germline ends. CDR3 length equals 15 residues. The full variable domain, rest sourced from reference TRBV9 and TRBJ1-5, is DSGVTQTPKHLITATGQRVTLRCSPRSGDLSVYWYQQSLDQGLQFLIQYYNGEERAKGNILERFSAQQFPDLHSELNLSSLELGDSALYFCASSVDGQFNQPQHFGDGTRLSIL.

This clonotype turned up a few times. V usage is TRBV7-9 and J usage is TRBJ2-6; D call uncertain. In germline, CDR1 is SEHNR, CDR2 FQNEAQ (reference sequence). CDR3 length equals 12 residues. Trimming pared 5 bases from V and 4 bases from J, leaving 3 bases between. The CDR3 is CASSPGANVLTF. The CDR3 DNA is TGTGCCAGCAGCCCCGGGGCCAACGTCCTGACTTTC.

The V call is TRBV20-1, the J call TRBJ2-5; possible D gene TRBD2, 5 bases. V dropped 1 base and J dropped 7 bases, with 7 bases sitting between them. There are 11 residues in the CDR3. Germline loops: CDR1 DFQATT, CDR2 SNEGSKA (reference sequence). As DNA, the CDR3 is TGCAGTGCTAGAGGGGCGGGGACCCAGTACTTC. The encoded protein is CSARGAGTQYF.

The gene calls are TRBV3-1 and TRBJ2-1; 8 bases align to TRBD2. The junction had 6 bases not matched to a gene; V was cut back by 3 bases and J by 5 bases. The CDR3 consists of 15 residues. Germline values: CDR1 LGHDT, CDR2 YNNKEL (reference sequence). Written as DNA, the CDR3 is TGTGCCAGCAGCCAGGCTCTGACTAGCGACAATGAGCAGTTCTTC. Translating gives CASSQALTSDNEQFF.

This clonotype was found a few times. The chain has TRBV4-2 and TRBJ1-1; D perhaps matches TRBD1 (5 bases). Germline CDR1 LGHNA, CDR2 YNFKEQ. Trimming left V 0 bases short and J 4 bases short, with 9 bases between. The CDR3 contains 14 residues. CDR3: CASSQEDIGTEAFF. The CDR3 DNA follows: TGTGCCAGCAGCCAAGAGGACATTGGCACTGAAGCTTTCTTT.

This clonotype occurred many times. V usage is TRBV29-1 and J usage is TRBJ2-5; 7 bases line up with TRBD2. Germline CDR1 SQVTM, CDR2 ANQGSEA. With 3 bases clipped from V and 7 bases from J, the junction kept 5 bases outside the gene matches. The CDR3 runs 12 residues. The CDR3 bases are TGCAGCGTTGACTTCGGGGAGGGGACCCAGTACTTC. Translated: CSVDFGEGTQYF.

This clonotype has more than one count but fewer than ten. The rearrangement links TRBV29-1 to TRBJ2-3, with 9 positions matching TRBD2. Trimming at V came to 4 bases and at J to 9 bases, leaving 8 bases not matched to a gene. There are 13 residues in the CDR3. Germline V lookup: CDR1 SQVTM, CDR2 ANQGSEA. The CDR3 DNA reads TGCAGCGTTGTGACTAGCGGCTTTGTGACGCAGTATTTT. This codes for CSVVTSGFVTQYF.

In its sample, this clonotype was seen many times. This chain joins TRBV30 and TRBJ1-3, with 9 bases that match TRBD1. Germline CDR1 GTSNPN, CDR2 SVGIG (reference sequence). J was trimmed by 0 bases and V by 2 bases; bases with no gene match: 8. The length of the CDR3 is 17 residues. The CDR3 is CAWSPGQGYSSGNTIYF. In DNA form, the CDR3 reads TGTGCCTGGAGTCCGGGACAGGGTTACAGCTCTGGAAACACCATATATTTT.

The chain employs TRBV11-2 and TRBJ2-2; D is uncertain. V was clipped by 4 bases and J by 10 bases, with 7 bases between them. The CDR3 spans 11 residues. Germline CDR1 SGHAT, CDR2 FQNNGV. The CDR3 nucleotides read TGTGCCAGCAGCTCCTCCTCGGAGCTGTTTTTT. It is translated as CASSSSSELFF. Variable domain in full (rest from reference TRBV11-2 and TRBJ2-2): EAGVAQSPRYKIIEKRQSVAFWCNPISGHATLYWYQQILGQGPKLLIQFQNNGVVDDSQLPKDRFSAERLKGVDSTLKIQPAKLEDSAVYLCASSSSSELFFGEGSRLTVL.